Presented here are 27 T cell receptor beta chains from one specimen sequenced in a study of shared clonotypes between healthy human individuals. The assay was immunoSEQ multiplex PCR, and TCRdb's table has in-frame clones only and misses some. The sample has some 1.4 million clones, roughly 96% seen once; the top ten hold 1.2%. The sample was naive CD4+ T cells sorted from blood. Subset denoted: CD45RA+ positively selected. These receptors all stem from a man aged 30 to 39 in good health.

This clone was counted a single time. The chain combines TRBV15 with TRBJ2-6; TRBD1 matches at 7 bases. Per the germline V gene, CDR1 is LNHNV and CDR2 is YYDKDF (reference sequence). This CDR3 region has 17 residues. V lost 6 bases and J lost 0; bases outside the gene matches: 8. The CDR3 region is CATSQGGPRSGANVLTF. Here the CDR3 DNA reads TGTGCCACCAGTCAAGGGGGCCCCCGCTCTGGGGCCAACGTCCTGACTTTC. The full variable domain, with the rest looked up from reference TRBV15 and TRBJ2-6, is DAMVIQNPRYQVTQFGKPVTLSCSQTLNHNVMYWYQQKSSQAPKLLFHYYDKDFNNEADTPDNFQSRRPNTSFCFLDIRSPGLGDTAMYLCATSQGGPRSGANVLTFGAGSRLTVL.

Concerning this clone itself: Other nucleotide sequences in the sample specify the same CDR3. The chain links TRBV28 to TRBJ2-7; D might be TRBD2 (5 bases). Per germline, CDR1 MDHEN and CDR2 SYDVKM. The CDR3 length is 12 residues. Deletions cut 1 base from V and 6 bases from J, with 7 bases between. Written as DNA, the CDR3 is TGTGCCAGCAGTTTATTAGGGAGCGAGCAGTACTTC. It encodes CASSLLGSEQYF.

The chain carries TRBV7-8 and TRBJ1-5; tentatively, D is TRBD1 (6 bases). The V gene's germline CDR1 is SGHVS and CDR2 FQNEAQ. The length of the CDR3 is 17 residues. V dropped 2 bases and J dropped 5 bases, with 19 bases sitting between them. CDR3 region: CASSLLLGASFDQPQHF. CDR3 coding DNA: TGTGCCAGCAGCTTATTGTTGGGGGCTTCCTTCGATCAGCCCCAGCATTTT.

The CDR3 region is CASSFWTEQETQYF. CDR3 nucleotide sequence: TGTGCCAGCAGCTTCTGGACAGAGCAAGAGACCCAGTACTTC. V and J are TRBV7-9 and TRBJ2-5, with D possibly TRBD1 on 6 matching bases. V was shortened by 3 bases and J by 2 bases, with 10 bases between the two germline ends. This CDR3 has 14 residues. Germline V gene lookup returns CDR1 SEHNR and CDR2 FQNEAQ (reference sequence).

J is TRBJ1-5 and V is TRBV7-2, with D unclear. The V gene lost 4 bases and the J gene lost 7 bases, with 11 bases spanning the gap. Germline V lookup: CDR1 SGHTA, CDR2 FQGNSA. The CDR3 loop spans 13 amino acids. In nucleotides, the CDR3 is TGTGCCAGCAGCTCGCGACGGGAACAGCCCCAGCATTTT. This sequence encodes CASSSRREQPQHF.

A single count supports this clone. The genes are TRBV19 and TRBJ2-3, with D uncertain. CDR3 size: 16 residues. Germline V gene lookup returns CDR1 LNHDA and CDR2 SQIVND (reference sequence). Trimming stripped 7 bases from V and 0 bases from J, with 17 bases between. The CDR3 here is CASKVGVITSTDTQYF. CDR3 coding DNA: TGTGCCAGTAAGGTCGGCGTAATCACTAGCACAGATACGCAGTATTTT.

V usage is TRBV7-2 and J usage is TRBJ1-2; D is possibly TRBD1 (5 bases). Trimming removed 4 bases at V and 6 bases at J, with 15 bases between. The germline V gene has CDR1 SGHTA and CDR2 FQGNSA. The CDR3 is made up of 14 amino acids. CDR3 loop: CASSSLGREDGYTF. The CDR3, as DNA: TGTGCCAGCAGCTCGTTGGGCAGGGAGGATGGCTACACCTTC.

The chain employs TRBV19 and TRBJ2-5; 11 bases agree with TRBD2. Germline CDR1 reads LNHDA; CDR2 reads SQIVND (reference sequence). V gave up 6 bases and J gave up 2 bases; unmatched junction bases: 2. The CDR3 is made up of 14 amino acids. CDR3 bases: TGTGCCAGTAGCCGGACTAGCGGGCAAGAGACCCAGTACTTC. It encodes CASSRTSGQETQYF.

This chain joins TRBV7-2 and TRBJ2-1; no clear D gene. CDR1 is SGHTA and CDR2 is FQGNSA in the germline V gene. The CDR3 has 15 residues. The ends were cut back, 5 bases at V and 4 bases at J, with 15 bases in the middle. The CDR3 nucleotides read TGTGCCAGCAGCCCCACTTCCGACGGATACAATGAGCAGTTCTTC. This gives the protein CASSPTSDGYNEQFF. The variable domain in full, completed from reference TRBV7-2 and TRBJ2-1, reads GAGVSQSPSNKVTEKGKDVELRCDPISGHTALYWYRQSLGQGLEFLIYFQGNSAPDKSGLPSDRFSAERTGGSVSTLTIQRTQQEDSAVYLCASSPTSDGYNEQFFGPGTRLTVL.

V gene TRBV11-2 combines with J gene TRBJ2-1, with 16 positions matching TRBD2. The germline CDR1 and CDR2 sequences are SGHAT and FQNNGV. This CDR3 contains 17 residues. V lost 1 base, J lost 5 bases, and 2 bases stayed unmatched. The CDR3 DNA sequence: TGTGCCAGCAGCTTAGTGGGACTAGCGGGAGGGGACAATGAGCAGTTCTTC. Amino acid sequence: CASSLVGLAGGDNEQFF.

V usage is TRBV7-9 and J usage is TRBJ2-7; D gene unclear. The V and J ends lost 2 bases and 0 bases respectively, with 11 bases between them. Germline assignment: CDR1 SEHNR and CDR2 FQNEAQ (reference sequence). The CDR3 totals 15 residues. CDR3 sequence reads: CASSLYAEPSYEQYF. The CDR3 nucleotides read TGTGCCAGCAGCTTATACGCGGAACCCTCCTACGAGCAGTACTTC.

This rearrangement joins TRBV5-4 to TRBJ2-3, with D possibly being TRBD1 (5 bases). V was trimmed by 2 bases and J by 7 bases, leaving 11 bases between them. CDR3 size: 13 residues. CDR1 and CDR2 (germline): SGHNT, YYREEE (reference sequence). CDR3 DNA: TGTGCCAGCAGCTTTCCAGGGCCGAATACGCAGTATTTT. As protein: CASSFPGPNTQYF.

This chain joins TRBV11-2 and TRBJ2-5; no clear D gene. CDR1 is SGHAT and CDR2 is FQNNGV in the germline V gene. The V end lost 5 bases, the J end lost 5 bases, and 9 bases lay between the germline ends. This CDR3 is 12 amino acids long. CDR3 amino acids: CASSQRTETQYF. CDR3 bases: TGTGCCAGCAGCCAGCGAACGGAGACCCAGTACTTC.

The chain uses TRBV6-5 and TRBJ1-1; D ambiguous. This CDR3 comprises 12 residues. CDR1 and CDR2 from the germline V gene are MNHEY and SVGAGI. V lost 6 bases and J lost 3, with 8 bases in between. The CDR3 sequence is CASRERDTEAFF. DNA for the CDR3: TGTGCCAGCAGAGAGAGAGACACTGAAGCTTTCTTT.

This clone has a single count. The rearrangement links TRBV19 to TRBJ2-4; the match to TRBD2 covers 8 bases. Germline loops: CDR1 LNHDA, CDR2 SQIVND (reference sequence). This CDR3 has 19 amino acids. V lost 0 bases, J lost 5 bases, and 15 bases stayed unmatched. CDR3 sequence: CASSIDHLAGTSRENIQYF. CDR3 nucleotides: TGTGCCAGTAGTATAGATCATCTCGCCGGGACTAGTAGGGAAAACATTCAGTACTTC. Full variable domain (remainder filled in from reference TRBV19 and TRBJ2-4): DGGITQSPKYLFRKEGQNVTLSCEQNLNHDAMYWYRQDPGQGLRLIYYSQIVNDFQKGDIAEGYSVSREKKESFPLTVTSAQKNPTAFYLCASSIDHLAGTSRENIQYFGAGTRLSVL.

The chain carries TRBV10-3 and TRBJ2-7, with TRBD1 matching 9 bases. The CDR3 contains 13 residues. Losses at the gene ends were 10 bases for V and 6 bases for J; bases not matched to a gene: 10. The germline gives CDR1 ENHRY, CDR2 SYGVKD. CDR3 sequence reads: CASQGTGSGEQYF. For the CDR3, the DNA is TGTGCCAGTCAGGGGACAGGGAGTGGCGAGCAGTACTTC.

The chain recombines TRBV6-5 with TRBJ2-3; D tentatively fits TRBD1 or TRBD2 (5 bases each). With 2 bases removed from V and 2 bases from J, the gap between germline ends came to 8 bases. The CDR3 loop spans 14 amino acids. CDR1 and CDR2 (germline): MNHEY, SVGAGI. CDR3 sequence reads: CASSYEGPTDTQYF. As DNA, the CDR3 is TGTGCCAGCAGTTACGAGGGGCCCACAGATACGCAGTATTTT.

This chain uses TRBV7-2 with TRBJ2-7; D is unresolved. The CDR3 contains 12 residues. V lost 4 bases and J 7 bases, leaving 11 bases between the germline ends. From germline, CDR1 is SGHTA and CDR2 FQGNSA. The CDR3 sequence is CASSSIRREQYF. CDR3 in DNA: TGTGCCAGCAGCTCCATACGACGTGAGCAGTACTTC. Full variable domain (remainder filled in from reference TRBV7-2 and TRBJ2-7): GAGVSQSPSNKVTEKGKDVELRCDPISGHTALYWYRQSLGQGLEFLIYFQGNSAPDKSGLPSDRFSAERTGGSVSTLTIQRTQQEDSAVYLCASSSIRREQYFGPGTRLTVT.

DNA of the CDR3: TGTGCCAGCAGCCTCTGGGGGAGGTGGATGGGGCTGACTAGCGGGAGGGCAGCAGATACGCAGTATTTT. Translated: CASSLWGRWMGLTSGRAADTQYF. The rearrangement joins TRBV28 to TRBJ2-3, with 14 positions matching TRBD2. Losses at the gene ends were 6 bases for V and 4 bases for J; bases not matched to a gene: 27. The CDR3 sequence is 23 residues long. Germline V lookup: CDR1 MDHEN, CDR2 SYDVKM.

The DNA for the CDR3 is TGTGCCAGCAGTGAGTCCTCCTACAATGAGCAGTTCTTC. This sequence encodes CASSESSYNEQFF. The chain employs TRBV6-4 and TRBJ2-1; no definite D call. The V end was cut by 3 bases, the J end by 0 bases, with 3 bases between. Germline V gene sequence: CDR1 MRHNA, CDR2 SNTAGT. There are 13 residues in the CDR3.

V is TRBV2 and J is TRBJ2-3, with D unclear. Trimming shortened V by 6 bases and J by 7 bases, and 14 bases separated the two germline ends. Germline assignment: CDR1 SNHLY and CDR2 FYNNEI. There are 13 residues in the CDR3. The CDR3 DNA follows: TGTGCCAGCAGCGGAGTTATGGGGTATACGCAGTATTTT. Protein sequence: CASSGVMGYTQYF.

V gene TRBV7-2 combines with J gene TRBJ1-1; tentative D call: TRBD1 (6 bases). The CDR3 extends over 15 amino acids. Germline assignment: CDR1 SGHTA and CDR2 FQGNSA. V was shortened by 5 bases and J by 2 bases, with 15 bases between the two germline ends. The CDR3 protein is CASSTPRQANTEAFF. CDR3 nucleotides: TGTGCCAGCAGCACACCTCGACAGGCTAACACTGAAGCTTTCTTT.

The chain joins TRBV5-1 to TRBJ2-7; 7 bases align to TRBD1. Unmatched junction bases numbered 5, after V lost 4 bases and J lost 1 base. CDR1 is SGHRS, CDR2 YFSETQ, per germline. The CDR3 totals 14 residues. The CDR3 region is CASSGQGDSYEQYF. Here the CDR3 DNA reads TGCGCCAGCAGCGGGCAGGGGGATTCCTACGAGCAGTACTTC.

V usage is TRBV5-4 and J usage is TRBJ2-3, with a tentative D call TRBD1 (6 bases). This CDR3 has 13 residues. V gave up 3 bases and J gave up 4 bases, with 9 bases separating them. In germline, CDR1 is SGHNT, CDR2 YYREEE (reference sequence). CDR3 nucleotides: TGTGCCAGCAGCTCTAACAGGGCAGATACGCAGTATTTT. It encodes CASSSNRADTQYF.

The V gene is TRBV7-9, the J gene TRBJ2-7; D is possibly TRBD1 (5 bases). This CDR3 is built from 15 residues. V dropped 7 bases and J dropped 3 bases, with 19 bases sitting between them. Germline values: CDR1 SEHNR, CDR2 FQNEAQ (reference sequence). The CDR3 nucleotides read TGTGCCAGCAACGAATGGGGCAGCTTGGTCTACGAGCAGTACTTC. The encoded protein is CASNEWGSLVYEQYF.

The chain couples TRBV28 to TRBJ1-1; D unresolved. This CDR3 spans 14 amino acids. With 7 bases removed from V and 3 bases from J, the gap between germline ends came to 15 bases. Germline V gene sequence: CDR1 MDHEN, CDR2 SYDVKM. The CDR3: CASNPERHYTEAFF. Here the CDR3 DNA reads TGTGCCAGCAATCCAGAAAGACACTACACTGAAGCTTTCTTT.

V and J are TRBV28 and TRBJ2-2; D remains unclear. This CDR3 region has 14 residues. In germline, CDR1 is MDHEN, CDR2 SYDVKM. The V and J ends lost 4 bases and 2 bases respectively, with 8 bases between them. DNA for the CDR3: TGTGCCAGCAGTTACCTAGGTAACACCGGGGAGCTGTTTTTT. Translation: CASSYLGNTGELFF.